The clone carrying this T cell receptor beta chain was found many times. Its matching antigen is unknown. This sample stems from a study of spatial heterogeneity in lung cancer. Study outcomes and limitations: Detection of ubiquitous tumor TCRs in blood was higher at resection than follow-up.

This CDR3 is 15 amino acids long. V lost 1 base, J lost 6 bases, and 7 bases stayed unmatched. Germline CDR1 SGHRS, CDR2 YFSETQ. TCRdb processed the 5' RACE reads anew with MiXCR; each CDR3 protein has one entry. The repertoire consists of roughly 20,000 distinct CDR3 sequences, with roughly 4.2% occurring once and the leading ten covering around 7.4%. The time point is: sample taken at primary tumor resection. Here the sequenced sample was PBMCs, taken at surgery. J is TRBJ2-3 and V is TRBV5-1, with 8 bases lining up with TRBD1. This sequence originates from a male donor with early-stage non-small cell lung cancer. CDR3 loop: CASSLLQQGGDTQYF. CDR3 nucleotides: TGCGCCAGCAGCTTGTTGCAACAGGGGGGCGATACGCAGTATTTT.